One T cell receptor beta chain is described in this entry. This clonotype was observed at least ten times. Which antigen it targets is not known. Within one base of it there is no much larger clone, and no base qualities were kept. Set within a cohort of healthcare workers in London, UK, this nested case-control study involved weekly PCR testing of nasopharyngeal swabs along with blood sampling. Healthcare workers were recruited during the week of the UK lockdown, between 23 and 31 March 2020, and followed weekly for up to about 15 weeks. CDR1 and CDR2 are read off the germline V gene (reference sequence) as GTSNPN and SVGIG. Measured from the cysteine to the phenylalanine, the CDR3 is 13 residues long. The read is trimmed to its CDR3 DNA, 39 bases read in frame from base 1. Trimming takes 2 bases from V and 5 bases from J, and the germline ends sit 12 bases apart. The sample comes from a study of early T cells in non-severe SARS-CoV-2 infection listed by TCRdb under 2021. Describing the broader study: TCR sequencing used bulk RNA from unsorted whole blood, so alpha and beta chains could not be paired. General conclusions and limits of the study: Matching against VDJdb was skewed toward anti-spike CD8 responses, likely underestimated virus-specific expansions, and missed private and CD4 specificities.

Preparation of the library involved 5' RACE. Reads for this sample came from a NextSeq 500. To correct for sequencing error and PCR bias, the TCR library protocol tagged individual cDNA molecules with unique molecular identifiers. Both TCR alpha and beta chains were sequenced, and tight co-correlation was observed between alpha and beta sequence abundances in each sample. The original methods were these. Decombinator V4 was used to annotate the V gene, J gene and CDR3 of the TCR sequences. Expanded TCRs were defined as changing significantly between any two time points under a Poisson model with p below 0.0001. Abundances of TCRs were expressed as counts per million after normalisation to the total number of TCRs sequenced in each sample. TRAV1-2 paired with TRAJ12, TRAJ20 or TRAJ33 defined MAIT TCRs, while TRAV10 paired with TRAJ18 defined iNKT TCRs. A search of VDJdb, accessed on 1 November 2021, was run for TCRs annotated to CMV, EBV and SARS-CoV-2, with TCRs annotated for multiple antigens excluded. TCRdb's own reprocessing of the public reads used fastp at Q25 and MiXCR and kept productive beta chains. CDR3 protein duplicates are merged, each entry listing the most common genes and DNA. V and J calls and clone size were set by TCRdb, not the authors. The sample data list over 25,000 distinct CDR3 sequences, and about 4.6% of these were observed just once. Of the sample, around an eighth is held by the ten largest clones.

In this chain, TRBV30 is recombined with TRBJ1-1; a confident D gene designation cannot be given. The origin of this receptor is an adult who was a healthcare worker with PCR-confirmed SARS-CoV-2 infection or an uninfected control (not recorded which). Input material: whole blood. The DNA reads TGTGCCTGGAGTCCACTACTAGGGACTGAAGCTTTCTTT. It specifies CAWSPLLGTEAFF. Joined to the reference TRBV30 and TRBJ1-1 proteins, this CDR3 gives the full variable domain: SQTIHQWPATLVQPVGSPLSLECTVEGTSNPNLYWYRQAAGRGLQLLFYSVGIGQISSEVPQNLSASRPQDRQFILSSKKLLLSDSGFYLCAWSPLLGTEAFFGQGTRLTVV.